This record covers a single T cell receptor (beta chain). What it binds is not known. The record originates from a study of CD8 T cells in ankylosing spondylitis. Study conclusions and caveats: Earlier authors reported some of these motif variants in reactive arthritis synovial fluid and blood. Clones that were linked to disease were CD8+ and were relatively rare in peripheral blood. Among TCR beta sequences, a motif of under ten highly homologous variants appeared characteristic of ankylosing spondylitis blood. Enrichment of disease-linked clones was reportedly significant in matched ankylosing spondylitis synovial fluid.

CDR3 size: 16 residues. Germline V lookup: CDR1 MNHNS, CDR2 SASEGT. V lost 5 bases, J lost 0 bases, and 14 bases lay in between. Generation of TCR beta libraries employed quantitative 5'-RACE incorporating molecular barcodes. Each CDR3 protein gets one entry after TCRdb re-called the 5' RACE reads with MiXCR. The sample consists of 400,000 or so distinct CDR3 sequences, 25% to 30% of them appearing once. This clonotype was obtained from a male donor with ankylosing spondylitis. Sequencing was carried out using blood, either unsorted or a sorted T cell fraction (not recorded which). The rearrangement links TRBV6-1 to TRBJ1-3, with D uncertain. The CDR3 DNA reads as TGTGCCAGCAGTCGACACCTTATGAGCTCTGGAAACACCATATATTTT. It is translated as CASSRHLMSSGNTIYF.